This T cell receptor (beta chain) originates from a study of blood T cell repertoires in COVID-19 (TCRdb year 2020). Study-level background: Collaborator samples came from the United States, Italy and Spain and covered acute and convalescent phases of COVID-19. The material from the prospective study consisted of cDNA or gDNA derived from T cells, B-cell-depleted T cells, or PBMCs. Deeply sampled blood TCRbeta repertoires from subjects exposed to, actively infected with, or recovered from COVID-19 were included in the dataset. The repertoires were made available in a free public database intended to serve as a resource for research on the immune response to SARS-CoV-2. The samples were drawn from two sources: the first 160 participants of the ongoing ImmuneRACE study, and fewer than 1,500 subjects contributed by 6 global collaborators. Sample metadata almost always included a de-identified subject ID, COVID-19 status, age in years and sex. Where available, HLA class I and class II types were obtained from metadata supplied by the sample provider rather than from assay-based typing.

Study-wide conclusions, independent of this receptor: The quantity of clinical and demographic metadata differed by source and by participant and was supplied without curation.

The V end loses 3 bases and the J end loses 0 bases, and a stretch of 21 bases separates them. Counted from cysteine to phenylalanine, this CDR3 has 18 amino acids. Left in the record is the CDR3 DNA by itself, 54 bases read in frame from the first base. The CDR1 and CDR2 encoded by the germline V gene are SGDLS and YYNGEE. In the prospective study, participants were roughly 18 to 90 years old, resided in about 25 geographic areas of the United States, and were enrolled through a virtual design. Cohort assignment in the prospective study relied on participant-reported clinical history from a screening survey and a study questionnaire. For ImmuneRACE Cohort 3, a participant was defined as recovered based on two consecutive negative NP/OP PCR tests, clearance by a healthcare professional, or resolution of symptoms. In the prospective study, mobile phlebotomists collected whole blood, serum and a nasopharyngeal or oropharyngeal swab from each participant. Additional blood draws and questionnaires over an approximately two-month period could optionally be provided by prospective study participants. Blood samples from the prospective study were shipped frozen or at room temperature prior to DNA extraction.

Of note for this clone: What this receptor recognizes is not known. No much larger clone is present one base from it, and per-base qualities are unavailable.

TCRbeta CDR3 regions were amplified from genomic DNA by means of the immunoSEQ Assay, a bias-controlled multiplex PCR. For the original study's pipeline: The number of nucleated cells in each sample was estimated from the amplification of reference gene primers within the assay. To quantify the absolute abundance of each unique TCRbeta CDR3 rearrangement, sequence reads were collapsed and filtered. Productive Simpson clonality was computed per sample as the square root of Simpson's diversity index over productive rearrangements. Here the immuneACCESS table is served through TCRdb, limited to in-frame sequences with V and J called. Missing clones are a known gap in these copies; in checked studies unresolved V genes cover under half, and the rest lacks a known reason. That table is the source of V, J and clone size, and D and trimming were worked out from the DNA. In this sample the table shows about 130,000 clones, roughly 90% of which occur a single time. Of the sample, 2.3% falls within the top ten clones.

The clonotype originates from a woman in her 50s who had recovered from COVID-19. The chain uses TRBV9 and TRBJ1-2; perhaps TRBD1 is the D gene, with 6 bases matching. Specimen: PBMCs or T cells enriched from blood (not recorded which). CDR3 sequence: CASSDEPRQDQANYGYTF. The DNA sequence follows: TGTGCCAGCAGCGACGAACCTAGACAGGATCAAGCTAACTATGGCTACACCTTC.